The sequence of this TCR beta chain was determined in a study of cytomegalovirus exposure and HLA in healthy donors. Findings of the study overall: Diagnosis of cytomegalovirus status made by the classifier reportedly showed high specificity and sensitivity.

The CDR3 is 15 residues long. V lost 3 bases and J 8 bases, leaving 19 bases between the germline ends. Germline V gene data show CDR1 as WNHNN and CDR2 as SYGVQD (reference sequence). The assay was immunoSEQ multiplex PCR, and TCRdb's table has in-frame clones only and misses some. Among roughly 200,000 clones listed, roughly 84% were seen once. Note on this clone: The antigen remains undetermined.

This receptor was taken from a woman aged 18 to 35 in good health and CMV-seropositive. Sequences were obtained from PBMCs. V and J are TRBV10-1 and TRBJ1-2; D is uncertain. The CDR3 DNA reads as TGCGCCAGCAGTGATGGAGGATCAAACCCTGGGGGCTACACCTTC. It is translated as CASSDGGSNPGGYTF.